This TCR beta chain was identified in a study of cytotoxic CD8 clonotypes in ibrutinib-treated CLL. Study findings and constraints: Clonality was elevated at ibrutinib response and had returned toward baseline at progression. Measured clonality at baseline was greater than in age-matched healthy donors and tracked with circulating CD8+ T-cell counts.

About 2 micrograms of genomic DNA, which was extracted from cryopreserved PBMCs, served as the material used for the TCR beta libraries. The intended depth for sequencing was 1 in 200,000 to 1 in 1 million T cells. Some clones are missing from TCRdb's copy, which holds only in-frame ones; the method was immunoSEQ multiplex PCR. The sample consists of about 300,000 clones, 76% of them appearing once. On this clone: The antigen is unknown.

V was shortened by 5 bases and J by 10 bases, with 14 bases between the two germline ends. Per the germline V gene, CDR1 is ENHRY and CDR2 is SYGVKD. The CDR3 contains 12 residues. The receptor comes from a human donor with chronic lymphocytic leukemia. The V and J genes are TRBV10-3 and TRBJ1-2; D is undetermined. The source material was PBMCs, sampled at disease progression, from a patient treated with ibrutinib. The CDR3 loop is CAISPISQVYTF. CDR3 DNA sequence: TGTGCCATCAGTCCCATCTCGCAAGTCTACACCTTC.